These 30 T cell receptor beta chains came from one sample sequenced in a study of shared clonotypes between healthy human individuals. Clones were read by immunoSEQ multiplex PCR, and TCRdb kept only the in-frame ones, dropping some. The repertoire holds approximately 980,000 clones, with over 75% as singletons. Sequencing input: memory CD4+ T cells sorted from blood. Subset: CD45RA-negative fraction. All receptors come from a man aged 18 to 29 in good health.

DNA of the CDR3: TGTGCCAGCAGCGTACGGAGCGGAAACACCATATATTTT. This codes for CASSVRSGNTIYF. The chain uses TRBV9 and TRBJ1-3; no clear D. The V gene's germline CDR1 is SGDLS and CDR2 YYNGEE. Trimming pared 1 base from V and 4 bases from J, leaving 6 bases between. The CDR3 runs 13 residues.

This clone has just a few counts. The sample contains more than one DNA sequence encoding this CDR3. The rearrangement links TRBV7-2 to TRBJ2-3; 10 nucleotides align to TRBD2. CDR1 is SGHTA, CDR2 FQGNSA, per germline. V lost 1 base, J lost 4 bases, and 8 bases stayed unmatched. The CDR3 is 17 amino acids. The CDR3 region has the DNA TGTGCCAGCAGCTTAGAAGCGGGAGGGGGAAGGGCAGATACGCAGTATTTT. It is translated as CASSLEAGGGRADTQYF.

Worth noting for this clone: Relative to the germline gene, one junction end is altered; a read error may explain this. This sequence joins TRBV29-1 and TRBJ1-2; D might be TRBD1 (5 bases). The CDR3 has 10 residues. Germline-derived CDR1 and CDR2 are SQVTM and ANQGSEA. CDR3 in amino acids: CSVVDRGPSF. CDR3 DNA: TGCAGCGTAGTCGACCGGGGACCTTCCTTC.

The rearrangement joins TRBV5-8 to TRBJ1-5; TRBD1 is a possible D gene (5 bases). The germline gives CDR1 SGHTS, CDR2 YDEGEE. Trimming pared 4 bases from V and 6 bases from J, leaving 14 bases between. The CDR3 sequence is 14 residues long. The CDR3 nucleotides read TGTGCCAGCAGCCGGGGGGAGCCCTCTCAGCCCCAGCATTTT. This gives the protein CASSRGEPSQPQHF.

With respect to this clone: This may arise from a read error, as a much more abundant clone is one base away. The chain carries TRBV6-5 and TRBJ2-3; weak D call: TRBD1 (6 bases). The germline V and J ends were trimmed by 6 bases and 0 bases, with 10 bases remaining between them. Germline CDR1 is MNHEY and CDR2 is SVGAGI. CDR3 length: 14 amino acids. The CDR3 sequence: CASSQGTSTDTQYF. Here the CDR3 DNA reads TGTGCCAGCAGCCAGGGGACAAGCACAGATACGCAGTATTTT.

V and J are TRBV7-2 and TRBJ2-2; D is perhaps TRBD2 (5 bases). Trimming removed 3 bases at V and 1 base at J, with 6 bases between. The CDR3 is 14 amino acids. Germline values: CDR1 SGHTA, CDR2 FQGNSA. CDR3 in amino acids: CASSFGENTGELFF. DNA of the CDR3: TGTGCCAGCAGCTTCGGGGAGAACACCGGGGAGCTGTTTTTT.

The chain joins TRBV10-3 to TRBJ2-1; 7 bases agree with TRBD2. With 10 bases clipped from V and 0 bases from J, the junction kept 9 bases outside the gene matches. The germline V gene has CDR1 ENHRY and CDR2 SYGVKD. The CDR3 sequence is 15 residues long. CDR3 nucleotides: TGTGCCACCTCGTCTCCGGGGGGCTCCTACAATGAGCAGTTCTTC. Translated: CATSSPGGSYNEQFF.

V is TRBV9 and J is TRBJ1-4; unclear D gene. This CDR3 has 16 residues. Per germline, CDR1 SGDLS and CDR2 YYNGEE. V was pared by 2 bases and J by 0 bases, with 11 bases between. The CDR3 DNA is TGTGCCAGCAGCGTGGGAAATTGGGCAACTAATGAAAAACTGTTTTTT. Translated, it gives CASSVGNWATNEKLFF.

CDR3 DNA sequence: TGTGCCACCAGTAGGGCCGACAGGGGGCATGACGAGCAGTACTTC. The encoded protein is CATSRADRGHDEQYF. This chain joins TRBV15 and TRBJ2-7, with 10 bases aligning to TRBD1. This CDR3 is 15 amino acids long. V lost 6 bases to trimming and J lost 5 bases; unmatched junction nucleotides: 10. CDR1 LNHNV and CDR2 YYDKDF come from the germline V gene (reference sequence).

The chain combines TRBV7-8 with TRBJ2-5; a weak D match, TRBD2 (5 bases). Trimming stripped 2 bases from V and 5 bases from J, with 18 bases between. CDR3 size: 16 residues. Looked up from germline, CDR1 is SGHVS and CDR2 is FQNEAQ. The CDR3 bases are TGTGCCAGCAGCTTACCCTCGACTCCGCGGGTGGAGACCCAGTACTTC. It translates to CASSLPSTPRVETQYF.

The V call is TRBV9, the J call TRBJ1-6; D is ambiguous. V lost 3 bases to trimming and J lost 13 bases, with 14 bases between them. Germline V CDR1 and CDR2: SGDLS, YYNGEE. The CDR3 length is 13 residues. CDR3 sequence reads: CASSGEFQIPLHF. Written as DNA, the CDR3 is TGTGCCAGCAGCGGCGAATTCCAAATTCCCCTCCACTTT.

CDR3 nucleotides: TGTGCCATCAGTGAACAGGGTGGGGAAAAACTGTTTTTT. Residues: CAISEQGGEKLFF. This chain connects TRBV10-3 to TRBJ1-4; a possible D gene is TRBD1 (6 bases). The CDR3 contains 13 residues. Germline values: CDR1 ENHRY, CDR2 SYGVKD. Trimming left V 3 bases short and J 8 bases short, with 10 bases between.

In its sample, this clone was seen once. V gene TRBV7-2 combines with J gene TRBJ1-1; D is undetermined. The germline V gene has CDR1 SGHTA and CDR2 FQGNSA. V lost 1 base to trimming and J lost 1 base, with 10 bases between them. The CDR3 runs 15 residues. The CDR3 loop reads CASSLDRRGNTEAFF. In DNA, the CDR3 is TGTGCCAGCAGCTTAGACCGGCGAGGGAACACTGAAGCTTTCTTT.

V is TRBV13 and J is TRBJ2-7; TRBD1 is a possible D gene (5 bases). Germline V gene data show CDR1 as PRHDT and CDR2 as FYEKMQ (reference sequence). The V gene lost 5 bases and the J gene lost 5 bases, with 16 bases spanning the gap. The CDR3 loop spans 14 amino acids. The CDR3 region has the DNA TGTGCCAGCAGCCAGAGACAGACCAAGAACGAGCAGTACTTC. Protein sequence: CASSQRQTKNEQYF.

This clone occurred many times. The chain carries TRBV2 and TRBJ1-1; D may be TRBD1 (5 bases). The CDR3 totals 13 residues. The ends were cut back, 4 bases at V and 7 bases at J, with 13 bases in the middle. Germline V gives CDR1 SNHLY, CDR2 FYNNEI. In DNA form, the CDR3 reads TGTGCCAGCAGTGTCGGGACTGTAGGTGAAGCTTTCTTT. Residues: CASSVGTVGEAFF.

J is TRBJ1-5 and V is TRBV9; D not resolved. The CDR3 is 14 residues long. V lost 5 bases to trimming and J lost 5 bases, with 14 bases between them. Germline V lookup: CDR1 SGDLS, CDR2 YYNGEE. The CDR3 nucleotides read TGTGCCAGCAGTGAAGTCAGCAAGTATCAGCCCCAGCATTTT. This encodes CASSEVSKYQPQHF.

In its sample, this clone was seen once. The chain recombines TRBV7-2 with TRBJ1-2; 10 bases fit TRBD1. Looked up from germline, CDR1 is SGHTA and CDR2 is FQGNSA. V trimming: 5 bases; J trimming: 5 bases; junction bases outside the gene matches: 2. This CDR3 is 13 amino acids long. In DNA form, the CDR3 reads TGTGCCAGCAGCCGGGGACAGGGGTATGGCTACACCTTC. The encoded protein is CASSRGQGYGYTF. The full variable domain, rest sourced from reference TRBV7-2 and TRBJ1-2, is GAGVSQSPSNKVTEKGKDVELRCDPISGHTALYWYRQSLGQGLEFLIYFQGNSAPDKSGLPSDRFSAERTGGSVSTLTIQRTQQEDSAVYLCASSRGQGYGYTFGSGTRLTVV.

This clone was seen a few times. The chain uses TRBV27 and TRBJ1-1; 7 bases fit TRBD1. Germline CDR1 and CDR2: MNHEY and SMNVEV (reference sequence). V shed 8 bases, J shed 1 base, and the junction held 10 bases outside the gene matches. The CDR3 spans 15 residues. The CDR3 DNA is TGTGCCAGCCGAAAGCTGACAGGGAAGAACACTGAAGCTTTCTTT. This translates into CASRKLTGKNTEAFF.

This rearrangement joins TRBV15 to TRBJ1-1; D unresolved. V dropped 1 base and J dropped 5 bases, with 14 bases sitting between them. CDR3 length equals 15 residues. The germline V gene has CDR1 LNHNV and CDR2 YYDKDF (reference sequence). The CDR3 spells CATSRGSGTRTEAFF. CDR3 DNA sequence: TGTGCCACCAGCAGAGGCAGCGGCACGAGGACTGAAGCTTTCTTT.

The chain has TRBV7-2 and TRBJ1-2, with 7 bases lining up with TRBD1. The CDR3 consists of 13 residues. Germline trimming cut 5 bases from V and 6 bases from J; bases unmatched to any gene: 6. CDR1 SGHTA and CDR2 FQGNSA come from the germline V gene. CDR3 nucleotides: TGTGCCAGCAGCCCCGGGACAGAAAATGGCTACACCTTC. The encoded protein is CASSPGTENGYTF. The full variable domain, completed using reference TRBV7-2 and TRBJ1-2, is GAGVSQSPSNKVTEKGKDVELRCDPISGHTALYWYRQSLGQGLEFLIYFQGNSAPDKSGLPSDRFSAERTGGSVSTLTIQRTQQEDSAVYLCASSPGTENGYTFGSGTRLTVV.

The table lists this clone with many counts. The chain couples TRBV27 to TRBJ2-2; possibly TRBD1 for D (5 bases). V was trimmed by 6 bases and J by 4 bases, leaving 21 bases between them. From germline, CDR1 is MNHEY and CDR2 SMNVEV (reference sequence). This CDR3 is 17 amino acids long. The CDR3 loop reads CASRRSDPRRGTGELFF. As DNA, the CDR3 is TGTGCCAGCAGGAGGTCGGACCCCCGAAGGGGCACCGGGGAGCTGTTTTTT.

The chain uses TRBV6-4 and TRBJ2-5; perhaps TRBD2 as D (6 bases). V was cut by 2 bases and J by 0 bases, with 10 bases left in between. Germline CDR1 is MRHNA and CDR2 is SNTAGT. This CDR3 contains 15 residues. CDR3 bases: TGTGCCAGCAGTGACGGCAGGGAGGACCAAGAGACCCAGTACTTC. Translating gives CASSDGREDQETQYF.

In its sample, this clone was seen a few times. V and J are TRBV28 and TRBJ1-2; D is ambiguous. The CDR3 sequence is 13 residues long. V gave up 3 bases and J gave up 4 bases, with 9 bases separating them. Per germline, CDR1 MDHEN and CDR2 SYDVKM. This CDR3 is CASSFRAAYGYTF. As DNA, the CDR3 is TGTGCCAGCAGTTTTCGGGCAGCCTATGGCTACACCTTC.

On this clone: The sample has other DNA sequences that encode this CDR3 too. The chain joins TRBV6-5 to TRBJ1-2; no firm D call. The germline gives CDR1 MNHEY, CDR2 SVGAGI. The CDR3 spans 14 residues. V was pared by 0 bases and J by 4 bases, with 9 bases between. The CDR3 reads CASSYSRFGYGYTF. CDR3 in DNA: TGTGCCAGCAGTTACTCGCGGTTTGGCTATGGCTACACCTTC.

The V gene is TRBV6-5, the J gene TRBJ2-5; D is unclear. Trimming removed 8 bases at V and 9 bases at J, with 13 bases between. Germline CDR1 and CDR2: MNHEY and SVGAGI. The CDR3 spans 11 residues. The CDR3 region is CASGSERAQYF. CDR3 sequence (DNA): TGTGCCAGCGGGTCCGAACGGGCCCAGTACTTC.

The chain has TRBV11-2 and TRBJ2-1; TRBD1 is a possible D gene (6 bases). Trimming cost V 0 bases and J 2 bases, with 11 bases left between them. Germline values: CDR1 SGHAT, CDR2 FQNNGV. The CDR3 consists of 16 residues. CDR3: CASSLDRGTPYNEQFF. The CDR3 bases are TGTGCCAGCAGCTTAGATAGGGGGACACCCTACAATGAGCAGTTCTTC.

In nucleotides, the CDR3 is TGCGCCAGCAGCTTGGCGGGAGGGAATAACAATGAGCAGTTCTTC. Translating gives CASSLAGGNNNEQFF. V is TRBV5-1 and J is TRBJ2-1; 8 positions match TRBD2. This CDR3 has 15 residues. Looked up from germline, CDR1 is SGHRS and CDR2 is YFSETQ. The V segment lost 0 bases and the J segment 5 bases; nucleotides outside the gene matches: 4.

There are a few counts of this clone. The chain employs TRBV7-9 and TRBJ1-1, with 7 bases that match TRBD1. The germline CDR1 and CDR2 sequences are SEHNR and FQNEAQ (reference sequence). The trim removed 7 bases at V and 12 bases at J, leaving 29 bases unmatched. CDR3 size: 18 residues. The CDR3: CASKLQFGTELVVGKTFF. The DNA for the CDR3 is TGTGCCAGCAAGCTCCAATTTGGGACAGAATTGGTGGTGGGTAAGACTTTCTTT.

The rearrangement joins TRBV5-1 to TRBJ1-4; the D gene is possibly TRBD1 (5 bases). The CDR3 contains 16 residues. Germline loops: CDR1 SGHRS, CDR2 YFSETQ. V lost 0 bases, J lost 2 bases, and 11 bases lay in between. The CDR3 DNA reads as TGCGCCAGCAGCTTGGCGGGCGGGGCGACTAATGAAAAACTGTTTTTT. It codes for CASSLAGGATNEKLFF.

This clone was observed at least ten times. The chain carries TRBV5-1 and TRBJ2-7; TRBD1 matches 10 bases. The ends lost 2 bases at V and 0 bases at J; junction bases unmatched: 2. The CDR3 is 15 amino acids. The V gene's germline CDR1 is SGHRS and CDR2 YFSETQ. The CDR3 sequence is CASSFWTGGSYEQYF. The CDR3 coding sequence is TGCGCCAGCAGCTTTTGGACAGGGGGCTCCTACGAGCAGTACTTC.